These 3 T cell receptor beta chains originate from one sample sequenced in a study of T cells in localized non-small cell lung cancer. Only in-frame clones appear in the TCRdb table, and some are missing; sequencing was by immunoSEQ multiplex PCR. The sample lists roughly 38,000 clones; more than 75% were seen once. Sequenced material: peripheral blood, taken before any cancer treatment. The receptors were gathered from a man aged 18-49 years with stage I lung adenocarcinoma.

DNA of the CDR3: TGTGCCATCAGTGAAAGAGGCCCGGGTAACTATGGCTACACCTTC. Residues: CAISERGPGNYGYTF. The chain links TRBV10-3 to TRBJ1-2; D is ambiguous. V lost 3 bases to trimming and J lost 1 base, with 12 bases between them. Germline CDR1 ENHRY, CDR2 SYGVKD. The CDR3 has 15 amino acids.

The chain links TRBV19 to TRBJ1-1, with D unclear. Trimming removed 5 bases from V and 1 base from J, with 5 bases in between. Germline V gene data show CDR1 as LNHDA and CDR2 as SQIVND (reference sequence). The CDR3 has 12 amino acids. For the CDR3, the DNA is TGTGCCAGTAGTCGAGAGAACACTGAAGCTTTCTTT. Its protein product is CASSRENTEAFF.

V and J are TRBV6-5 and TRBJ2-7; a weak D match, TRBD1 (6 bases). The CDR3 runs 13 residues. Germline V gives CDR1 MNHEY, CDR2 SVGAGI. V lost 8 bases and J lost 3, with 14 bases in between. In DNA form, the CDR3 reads TGTGCCAGCCAAGGGGACAAGTACTACGAGCAGTACTTC. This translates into CASQGDKYYEQYF.